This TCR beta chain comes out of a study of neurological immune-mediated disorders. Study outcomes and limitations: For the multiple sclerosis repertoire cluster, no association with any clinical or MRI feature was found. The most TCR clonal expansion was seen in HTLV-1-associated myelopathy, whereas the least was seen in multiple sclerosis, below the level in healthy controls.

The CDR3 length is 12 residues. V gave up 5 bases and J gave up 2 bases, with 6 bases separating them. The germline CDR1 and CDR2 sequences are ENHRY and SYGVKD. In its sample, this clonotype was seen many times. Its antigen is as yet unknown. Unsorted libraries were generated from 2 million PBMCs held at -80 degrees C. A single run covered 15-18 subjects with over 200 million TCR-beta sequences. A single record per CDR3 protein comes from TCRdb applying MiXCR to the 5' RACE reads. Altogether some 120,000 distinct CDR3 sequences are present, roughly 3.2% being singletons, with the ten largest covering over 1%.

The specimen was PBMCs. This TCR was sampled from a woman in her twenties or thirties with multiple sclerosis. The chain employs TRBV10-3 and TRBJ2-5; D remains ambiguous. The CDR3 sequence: CAISSNQETQYF. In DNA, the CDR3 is TGTGCCATCAGTTCTAATCAAGAGACCCAGTACTTC.